This T cell receptor (beta chain) was sequenced in a study of blood T cells in healthy people across ages. Study-level results: Higher diversity, along with more naive CD4+ cells, distinguished long-lived donors from aged donors. While age rose, TCR beta diversity per million T cells dropped in a roughly linear way. Donor CMV status was unknown, possibly confounding expanded clonotype changes.

Next came a second PCR, run for about 7 to 11 cycles, which used a sample-barcoded 5' primer along with a J-beta primer mix. TCRdb re-derived calls from the 5' RACE reads in MiXCR, one entry per CDR3 protein. This table holds fewer than 1.5 million distinct CDR3 sequences, 42% found once. This clonotype was seen only a few times. Its antigen is currently unknown. Peripheral blood was drawn, around 9.3 milliliters per donor. CDR3 length: 13 amino acids. Germline CDR1 MNHNS, CDR2 SASEGT. With 6 bases removed from V and 4 bases from J, the gap between germline ends came to 11 bases. This chain connects TRBV6-1 to TRBJ2-3; D could derive from TRBD1 or TRBD2 (5 bases each). Material for sequencing was blood. The sequence was collected from a woman aged 18-29 years in good health. The CDR3 DNA reads TGTGCCAGCAGCTACGAGGGGCCAGATACGCAGTATTTT. Its protein is CASSYEGPDTQYF.